A single sample is the source of the 17 T cell receptor beta chains below, sequenced in a study of T cells in Graves' hyperthyroidism and ophthalmopathy. Amplification targeted TCR beta CDR3 regions from RNA transcripts. Researchers ran a first-round RT-PCR on the TCR CDR3 using the HTBI primer set. TCRdb reanalysed the multiplex PCR reads using MiXCR and keeps one entry per CDR3 protein. The data hold 380,000 or so distinct CDR3 sequences, with about 18% observed a single time. Sequences were obtained from blood. These TCRs come from a woman aged 18-29 years with Graves' hyperthyroidism.

The table lists this clonotype with many counts. This sequence joins TRBV7-9 and TRBJ1-2; D remains ambiguous. The CDR3 loop spans 15 amino acids. The V end lost 2 bases, the J end lost 4 bases, and 14 bases lay between the germline ends. Germline-derived CDR1 and CDR2 are SEHNR and FQNEAQ (reference sequence). The CDR3 here is CASSLQDAAGYGYTF. The DNA for the CDR3 is TGTGCCAGCAGCTTACAGGACGCTGCGGGCTATGGCTACACCTTC. The full variable domain, with the rest looked up from reference TRBV7-9 and TRBJ1-2, is DTGVSQNPRHKITKRGQNVTFRCDPISEHNRLYWYRQTLGQGPEFLTYFQNEAQLEKSRLLSDRFSAERPKGSFSTLEIQRTEQGDSAMYLCASSLQDAAGYGYTFGSGTRLTVV.

This clonotype was counted many times. The J gene is TRBJ1-1, the V gene TRBV6-5; tentatively, D is TRBD1 (6 bases). V was shortened by 5 bases and J by 8 bases, with 18 bases between the two germline ends. The CDR3 is 14 residues long. CDR1 and CDR2 (germline): MNHEY, SVGAGI. CDR3 sequence reads: CASSRLRGKGEAFF. The DNA of the CDR3 is TGTGCCAGCAGTAGACTAAGGGGGAAAGGGGAAGCTTTCTTT.

Many counts were recorded for this clonotype. This rearrangement joins TRBV20-1 to TRBJ2-5; the match to TRBD2 covers 13 bases. V lost 5 bases and J lost 2; bases outside the gene matches: 11. Germline-derived CDR1 and CDR2 are DFQATT and SNEGSKA (reference sequence). The CDR3 covers 17 residues. The CDR3 region is CSAGIPGLAGLQETQYF. In DNA form, the CDR3 reads TGCAGTGCTGGAATTCCGGGACTAGCGGGACTACAAGAGACCCAGTACTTC.

The table lists this clonotype with many counts. This sequence joins TRBV4-1 and TRBJ2-5, with 10 bases fitting TRBD1. The germline gives CDR1 MGHRA, CDR2 YSYEKL. V shed 3 bases and J 4 bases; nucleotides not matched to a gene: 2. CDR3 length: 14 amino acids. CDR3 bases: TGCGCCAGCAGCCACCGGGACAGGGGAGAGACCCAGTACTTC. Its protein product is CASSHRDRGETQYF.

V usage is TRBV5-1 and J usage is TRBJ2-2, with TRBD1 identical over 7 bases. CDR3 length: 18 amino acids. CDR1 and CDR2 (germline): SGHRS, YFSETQ. Losses at the gene ends were 5 bases for V and 5 bases for J; bases not matched to a gene: 18. The CDR3 DNA is TGCGCCAGCAGTCGTAAAACTCCGGGACAGAGAGAGACCGGGGAGCTGTTTTTT. Its protein is CASSRKTPGQRETGELFF.

The table lists this clonotype with many counts. The V call is TRBV2, the J call TRBJ2-2, with D possibly matching TRBD2 (5 bases). Trimming removed 1 base from V and 5 bases from J, with 11 bases in between. The CDR3 runs 15 residues. The germline V gene encodes CDR1 SNHLY and CDR2 FYNNEI. CDR3 in amino acids: CASSEEARGTGELFF. CDR3 in DNA: TGTGCCAGCAGTGAAGAGGCACGAGGGACCGGGGAGCTGTTTTTT. Full variable domain (rest looked up from reference TRBV2 and TRBJ2-2): EPEVTQTPSHQVTQMGQEVILRCVPISNHLYFYWYRQILGQKVEFLVSFYNNEISEKSEIFDDQFSVERPDGSNFTLKIRSTKLEDSAMYFCASSEEARGTGELFFGEGSRLTVL.

The rearrangement uses TRBV7-9 and TRBJ1-3; D not resolved. The germline V and J ends were trimmed by 3 bases and 0 bases, with 3 bases remaining between them. CDR3 length: 13 amino acids. CDR1 and CDR2 (germline): SEHNR, FQNEAQ (reference sequence). The CDR3 is CASSFASGNTIYF. The CDR3 DNA sequence: TGTGCCAGCAGCTTTGCCTCTGGAAACACCATATATTTT.

This clonotype was counted ten times or more. The chain carries TRBV20-1 and TRBJ2-7; unclear D gene. The germline CDR1 and CDR2 sequences are DFQATT and SNEGSKA (reference sequence). This CDR3 contains 13 residues. The germline V and J ends were trimmed by 6 bases and 1 base, with 13 bases remaining between them. The CDR3 nucleotides are TGCAGTGCATCAGCGCCGGGTTCCTACGAGCAGTACTTC. It codes for CSASAPGSYEQYF.

This clonotype was recorded at least ten times. V gene TRBV7-6 combines with J gene TRBJ2-7, with 8 nucleotides matching TRBD1. The length of the CDR3 is 15 residues. Germline CDR1 and CDR2: SGHVS and FNYEAQ. Unmatched junction bases numbered 9, after V lost 1 base and J lost 7 bases. The CDR3 sequence: CASSLEGRGQREQYF. For the CDR3, the DNA is TGTGCCAGCAGCTTAGAGGGCAGGGGGCAGAGGGAGCAGTACTTC.

This clonotype appeared many times. The chain joins TRBV12-3 or TRBV12-4 to TRBJ1-2; D is unresolved. The CDR3 runs to 13 residues. Trimming removed 2 bases from V and 4 bases from J, with 8 bases in between. The DNA of the CDR3 is TGTGCCAGCAGTTTAAAGAGAGGCTATGGCTACACCTTC. Encoded protein: CASSLKRGYGYTF.

This clonotype showed up many times. The chain's CDR3 is CASSLSSGKGYTF. CDR3 bases: TGTGCCAGCAGTTTGTCGTCAGGGAAAGGCTACACCTTC. This chain uses TRBV28 with TRBJ1-2, with D possibly matching TRBD1 (5 bases). The V end was cut by 3 bases, the J end by 8 bases, with 13 bases between. Germline loops: CDR1 MDHEN, CDR2 SYDVKM. CDR3 length: 13 residues.

With respect to this clonotype: A much larger clone is a single base away; this may be a read error. In this CDR3 the conserved last residue, phenylalanine or tryptophan, is missing, so a read error is likely. The chain uses TRBV28 and TRBJ2-3; 10 bases are a match to TRBD2. Germline values: CDR1 MDHEN, CDR2 SYDVKM. This CDR3 comprises 15 residues. The J segment lost 1 base and the V segment lost 3 bases, leaving 1 base of the junction unmatched. Written as DNA, the CDR3 is TGTGCCAGCAGTTTGAGCGGGGGGGGCACAGATACGCAGTATTGT. Protein: CASSLSGGGTDTQYC.

This clonotype was detected only a few times. This sequence joins TRBV18 and TRBJ1-4, with a tentative D call TRBD1 (5 bases). The germline V gene has CDR1 KGHSH and CDR2 LQKENI. The germline V and J ends were trimmed by 3 bases and 3 bases, with 8 bases remaining between them. There are 14 residues in the CDR3. The CDR3 DNA sequence: TGTGCCAGCTCACCTGGGGGACCTAATGAAAAACTGTTTTTT. This gives the protein CASSPGGPNEKLFF. Full variable domain (rest looked up from reference TRBV18 and TRBJ1-4): NAGVMQNPRHLVRRRGQEARLRCSPMKGHSHVYWYRQLPEEGLKFMVYLQKENIIDESGMPKERFSAEFPKEGPSILRIQQVVRGDSAAYFCASSPGGPNEKLFFGSGTQLSVL.

This clonotype was counted at least ten times. This rearrangement joins TRBV5-1 to TRBJ1-1; D is undetermined. CDR3 size: 14 residues. CDR1 and CDR2 from the germline V gene are SGHRS and YFSETQ. Between the trimmed V and J ends, which lost 1 base and 3 bases, there was a span of 10 bases. CDR3 sequence reads: CASSLSFRDTEAFF. The CDR3 coding sequence is TGCGCCAGCAGCTTGTCGTTCCGCGACACTGAAGCTTTCTTT. The entire variable domain, with the rest obtained from reference TRBV5-1 and TRBJ1-1, is as follows: KAGVTQTPRYLIKTRGQQVTLSCSPISGHRSVSWYQQTPGQGLQFLFEYFSETQRNKGNFPGRFSGRQFSNSRSEMNVSTLELGDSALYLCASSLSFRDTEAFFGQGTRLTVV.

This clonotype was recorded once. This CDR3 is missing its conserved last phenylalanine or tryptophan, likely due to a read error. The chain joins TRBV7-8 to TRBJ1-5; tentatively, D is TRBD1 (6 bases). Trimming took 7 bases from V and 2 from J, leaving 15 bases between them. Looked up from germline, CDR1 is SGHVS and CDR2 is FQNEAQ. The CDR3 sequence is 15 residues long. The CDR3, as DNA: TGTGCCAGCAAGGGAGGGGGGCAACGCAATCAGCCCCAGCATCTT. Translating it yields CASKGGGQRNQPQHL.

This clonotype was picked up many times. V is TRBV12-3 or TRBV12-4 and J is TRBJ2-5; possibly TRBD1 or TRBD2 for D (5 bases each). The CDR3 totals 15 residues. V shed 1 base and J shed 3 bases, with 12 bases lying between them. The DNA of the CDR3 is TGTGCCAGCAGTTTAGGGGGACGAGGGAAAGAGACCCAGTACTTC. Protein: CASSLGGRGKETQYF.

This clonotype came up a few times. The V and J genes are TRBV20-1 and TRBJ2-5; maybe TRBD1 (6 bases). The ends were cut back, 5 bases at V and 0 bases at J, with 19 bases in the middle. The CDR3 loop spans 16 amino acids. CDR1 is DFQATT and CDR2 is SNEGSKA in the germline V gene (reference sequence). CDR3 sequence: CSAPPPSRGNQETQYF. CDR3 sequence (DNA): TGCAGTGCTCCGCCGCCTAGTAGGGGGAACCAAGAGACCCAGTACTTC.